These 5 T cell receptor beta chains were sequenced from one sample in a study of T-cell memory formation after mild COVID-19. A single record per CDR3 protein comes from TCRdb applying MiXCR to the 5' RACE reads. The table has over 130,000 distinct CDR3 sequences, 11% to 15% seen once. The sequencing input was PBMCs or a T cell subset sorted from them (not recorded which). These TCRs come from an adult woman who had mild COVID-19 (a few samples of this study predate the infection). Cell type and time point are not known.

This clonotype was seen only a few times. The chain couples TRBV12-3 or TRBV12-4 to TRBJ1-5; 12 positions agree with TRBD1. V lost 2 bases and J lost 5; bases outside the gene matches: 4. The CDR3 runs to 16 residues. The CDR3 here is CASSLWGQGAYQPQHF. In nucleotides, the CDR3 is TGTGCCAGCAGTTTATGGGGACAGGGGGCCTATCAGCCCCAGCATTTT.

The rearrangement uses TRBV4-3 and TRBJ1-1, with D possibly TRBD1 on 5 matching bases. Germline lookup yields CDR1 LGHNA and CDR2 YSLEER. This CDR3 is built from 14 residues. V was pared by 1 base and J by 7 bases, with 13 bases between. CDR3 DNA: TGCGCCAGCAGCCAAGTAACAGGTGGTAATGAAGCTTTCTTT. Its translation: CASSQVTGGNEAFF.

The CDR3 DNA is TGTGCCAGCAGTGAATATGGACTAGCGGGGGAGACCCAGTACTTC. It codes for CASSEYGLAGETQYF. The rearrangement joins TRBV2 to TRBJ2-5, with TRBD2 matching 12 bases. Germline assignment: CDR1 SNHLY and CDR2 FYNNEI. Trimming cost V 2 bases and J 5 bases; bases outside gene matches: 3. There are 15 residues in the CDR3.

In its sample, this clonotype was seen a few times. The chain has TRBV9 and TRBJ2-3; TRBD2 agrees at 8 bases. Trimming cost V 4 bases and J 3 bases; bases outside gene matches: 16. CDR3 length: 18 amino acids. Germline V gene sequence: CDR1 SGDLS, CDR2 YYNGEE. The CDR3 sequence: CASSPRPGLDIFTDTQYF. CDR3 sequence (DNA): TGTGCCAGCAGCCCCCGCCCGGGACTAGATATTTTTACAGATACGCAGTATTTT.

V and J are TRBV5-1 and TRBJ1-2; TRBD1 aligns across 8 bases. V trimming: 4 bases; J trimming: 3 bases; junction bases outside the gene matches: 8. The CDR3 length is 15 residues. CDR1 is SGHRS, CDR2 YFSETQ, per germline. The CDR3 DNA reads as TGCGCCAGCAGCCTCCTACAGGGGGGGTACTATGGCTACACCTTC. Its translation: CASSLLQGGYYGYTF.